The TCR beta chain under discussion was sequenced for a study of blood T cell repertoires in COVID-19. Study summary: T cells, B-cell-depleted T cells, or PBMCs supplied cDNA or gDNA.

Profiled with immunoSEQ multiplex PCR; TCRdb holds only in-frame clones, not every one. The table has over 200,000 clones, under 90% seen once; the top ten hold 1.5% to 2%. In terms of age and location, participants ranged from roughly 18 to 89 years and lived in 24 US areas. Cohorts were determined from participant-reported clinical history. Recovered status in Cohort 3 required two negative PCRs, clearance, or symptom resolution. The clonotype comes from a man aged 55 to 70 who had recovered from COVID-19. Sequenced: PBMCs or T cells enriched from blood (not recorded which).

CDR3 sequence: CASSSISGDPNTGELFF. CDR3 DNA: TGTGCCAGCAGCTCGATCTCGGGGGACCCGAACACCGGGGAGCTGTTTTTT. The chain employs TRBV5-6 and TRBJ2-2; tentative D call: TRBD2 (6 bases). Germline V CDR1 and CDR2: SGHDT, YYEEEE. This CDR3 comprises 17 residues. The V and J ends lost 3 bases and 0 bases respectively, with 15 bases between them. The variable domain in full, with the rest retrieved from reference TRBV5-6 and TRBJ2-2, is DAGVTQSPTHLIKTRGQQVTLRCSPKSGHDTVSWYQQALGQGPQFIFQYYEEEERQRGNFPDRFSGHQFPNYSSELNVNALLLGDSALYLCASSSISGDPNTGELFFGEGSRLTVL.